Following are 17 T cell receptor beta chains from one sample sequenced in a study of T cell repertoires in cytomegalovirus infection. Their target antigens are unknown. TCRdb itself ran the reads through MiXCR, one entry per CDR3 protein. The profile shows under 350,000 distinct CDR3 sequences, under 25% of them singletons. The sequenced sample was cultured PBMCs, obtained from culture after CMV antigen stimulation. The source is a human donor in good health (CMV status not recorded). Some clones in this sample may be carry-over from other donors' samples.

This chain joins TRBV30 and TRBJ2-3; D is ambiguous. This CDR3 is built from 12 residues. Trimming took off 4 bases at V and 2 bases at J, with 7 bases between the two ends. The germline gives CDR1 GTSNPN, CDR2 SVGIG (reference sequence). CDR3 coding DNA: TGTGCCTGGAAGCCTCACACAGATACGCAGTATTTT. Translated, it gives CAWKPHTDTQYF.

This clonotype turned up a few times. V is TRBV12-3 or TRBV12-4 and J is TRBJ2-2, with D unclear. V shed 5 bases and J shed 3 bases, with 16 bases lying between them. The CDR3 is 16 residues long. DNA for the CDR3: TGTGCCAGCAGTCCTCGGGCCCGGAGCGACACCGGGGAGCTGTTTTTT. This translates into CASSPRARSDTGELFF.

The DNA for the CDR3 is TGTGCCAGCACCCTCCGGTGGGCGGGAGATTACAATGAGCAGTTCTTC. Translation gives CASTLRWAGDYNEQFF. The V and J genes are TRBV7-2 and TRBJ2-1; 7 nucleotides align to TRBD2. Losses at the gene ends were 7 bases for V and 4 bases for J; bases not matched to a gene: 13. This CDR3 region has 16 residues. The germline V gene has CDR1 SGHTA and CDR2 FQGNSA. The variable domain in full, completed from reference TRBV7-2 and TRBJ2-1, reads GAGVSQSPSNKVTEKGKDVELRCDPISGHTALYWYRQSLGQGLEFLIYFQGNSAPDKSGLPSDRFSAERTGGSVSTLTIQRTQQEDSAVYLCASTLRWAGDYNEQFFGPGTRLTVL.

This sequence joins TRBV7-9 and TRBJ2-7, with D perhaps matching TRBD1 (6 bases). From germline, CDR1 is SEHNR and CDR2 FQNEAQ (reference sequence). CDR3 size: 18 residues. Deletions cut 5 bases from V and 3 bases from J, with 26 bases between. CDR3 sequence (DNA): TGTGCCAGCAGCAATTCCATGCCCGGACAGCCCAACTTCTACGAGCAGTACTTC. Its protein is CASSNSMPGQPNFYEQYF.

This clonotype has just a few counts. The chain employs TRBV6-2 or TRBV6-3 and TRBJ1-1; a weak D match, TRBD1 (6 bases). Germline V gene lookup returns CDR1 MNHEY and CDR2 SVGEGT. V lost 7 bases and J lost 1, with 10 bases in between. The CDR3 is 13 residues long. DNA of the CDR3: TGTGCCAGCATTGGACAGACGAACACTGAAGCTTTCTTT. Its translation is CASIGQTNTEAFF.

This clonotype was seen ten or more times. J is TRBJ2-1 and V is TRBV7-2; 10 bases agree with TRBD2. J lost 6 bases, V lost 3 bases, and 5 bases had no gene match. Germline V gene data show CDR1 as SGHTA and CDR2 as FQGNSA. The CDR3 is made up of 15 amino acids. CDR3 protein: CASSFPSGSTNEQFF. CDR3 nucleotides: TGTGCCAGCAGCTTTCCTAGCGGGAGTACCAATGAGCAGTTCTTC.

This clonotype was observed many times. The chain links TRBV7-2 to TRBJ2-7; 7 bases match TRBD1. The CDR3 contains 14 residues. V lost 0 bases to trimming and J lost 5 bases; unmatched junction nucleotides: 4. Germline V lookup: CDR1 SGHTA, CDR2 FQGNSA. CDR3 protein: CASSLAGQAHEQYF. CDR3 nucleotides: TGTGCCAGCAGCTTAGCCGGACAGGCCCACGAGCAGTACTTC. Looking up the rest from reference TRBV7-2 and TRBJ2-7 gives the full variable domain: GAGVSQSPSNKVTEKGKDVELRCDPISGHTALYWYRQSLGQGLEFLIYFQGNSAPDKSGLPSDRFSAERTGGSVSTLTIQRTQQEDSAVYLCASSLAGQAHEQYFGPGTRLTVT.

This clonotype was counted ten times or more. The CDR3 sequence is CASSFPGPRRTEAFF. As DNA, the CDR3 is TGTGCCAGTAGTTTTCCGGGACCCAGGCGCACTGAAGCTTTCTTT. This sequence joins TRBV19 and TRBJ1-1; perhaps TRBD1 as D (5 bases). Germline V gene lookup returns CDR1 LNHDA and CDR2 SQIVND (reference sequence). The length of the CDR3 is 15 residues. Trimming shortened V by 5 bases and J by 4 bases, and 17 bases separated the two germline ends.

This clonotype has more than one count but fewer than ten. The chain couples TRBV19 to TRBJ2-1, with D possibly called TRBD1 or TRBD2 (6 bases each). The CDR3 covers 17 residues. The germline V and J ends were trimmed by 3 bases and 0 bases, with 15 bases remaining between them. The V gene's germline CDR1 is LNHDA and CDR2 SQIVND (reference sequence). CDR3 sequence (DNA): TGTGCCAGTAGTATTAAGGGGGGCCCGAGCTCCTACAATGAGCAGTTCTTC. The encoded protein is CASSIKGGPSSYNEQFF.

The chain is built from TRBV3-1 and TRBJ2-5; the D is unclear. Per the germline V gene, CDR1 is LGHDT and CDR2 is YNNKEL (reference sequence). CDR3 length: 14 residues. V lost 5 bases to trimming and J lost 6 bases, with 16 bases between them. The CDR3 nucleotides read TGTGCCAGCAGCACGTGGTTTGAGGAACAGACCCAGTACTTC. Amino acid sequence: CASSTWFEEQTQYF.

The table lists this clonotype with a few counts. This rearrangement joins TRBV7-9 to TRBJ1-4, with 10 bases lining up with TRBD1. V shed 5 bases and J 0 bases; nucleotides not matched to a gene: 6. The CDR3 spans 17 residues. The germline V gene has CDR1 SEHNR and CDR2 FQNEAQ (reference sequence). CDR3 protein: CASSPGDRGTTNEKLFF. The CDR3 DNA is TGTGCCAGCAGCCCGGGGGACAGGGGAACAACTAATGAAAAACTGTTTTTT.

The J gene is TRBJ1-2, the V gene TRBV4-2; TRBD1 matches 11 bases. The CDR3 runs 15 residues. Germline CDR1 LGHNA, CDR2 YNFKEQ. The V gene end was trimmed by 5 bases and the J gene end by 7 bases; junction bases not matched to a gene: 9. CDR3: CASSFGQGALGGYTF. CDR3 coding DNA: TGTGCCAGCAGCTTCGGACAGGGGGCATTAGGTGGCTACACCTTC.

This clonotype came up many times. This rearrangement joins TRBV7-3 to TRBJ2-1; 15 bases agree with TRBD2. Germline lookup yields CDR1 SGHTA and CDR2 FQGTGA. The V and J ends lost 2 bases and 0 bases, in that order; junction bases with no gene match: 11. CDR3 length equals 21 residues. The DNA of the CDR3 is TGTGCCAGCAGCTTAGGTACCTTCGGGACTAGCGGGAGGAGCTCCTACAATGAGCAGTTCTTC. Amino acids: CASSLGTFGTSGRSSYNEQFF.

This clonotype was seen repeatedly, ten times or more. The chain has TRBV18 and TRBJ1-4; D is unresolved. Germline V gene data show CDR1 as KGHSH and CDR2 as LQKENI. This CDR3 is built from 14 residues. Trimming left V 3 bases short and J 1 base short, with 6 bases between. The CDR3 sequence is CASSPGRTNEKLFF. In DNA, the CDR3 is TGTGCCAGCTCACCGGGGAGAACTAATGAAAAACTGTTTTTT.

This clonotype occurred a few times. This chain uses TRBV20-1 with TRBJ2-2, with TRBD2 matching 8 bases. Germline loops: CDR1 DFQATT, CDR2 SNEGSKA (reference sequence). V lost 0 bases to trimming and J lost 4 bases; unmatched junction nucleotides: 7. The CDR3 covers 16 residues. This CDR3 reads CSARDRGGEVTGELFF. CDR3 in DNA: TGCAGTGCTAGAGATCGGGGGGGGGAGGTCACCGGGGAGCTGTTTTTT.

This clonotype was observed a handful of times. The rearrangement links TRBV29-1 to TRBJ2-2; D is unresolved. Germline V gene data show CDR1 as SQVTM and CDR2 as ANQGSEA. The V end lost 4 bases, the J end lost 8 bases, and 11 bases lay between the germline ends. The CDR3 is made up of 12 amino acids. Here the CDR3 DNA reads TGCAGCGTTGCTCTCACGACGGGGGAGCTGTTTTTT. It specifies CSVALTTGELFF.

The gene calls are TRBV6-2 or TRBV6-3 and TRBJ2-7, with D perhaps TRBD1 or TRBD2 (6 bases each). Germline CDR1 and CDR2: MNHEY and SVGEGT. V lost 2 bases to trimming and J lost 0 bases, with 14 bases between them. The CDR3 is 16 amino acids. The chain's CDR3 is CASSYDRGGGSYEQYV. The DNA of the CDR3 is TGTGCCAGCAGTTACGATAGAGGGGGAGGCTCCTACGAGCAGTACGTC.